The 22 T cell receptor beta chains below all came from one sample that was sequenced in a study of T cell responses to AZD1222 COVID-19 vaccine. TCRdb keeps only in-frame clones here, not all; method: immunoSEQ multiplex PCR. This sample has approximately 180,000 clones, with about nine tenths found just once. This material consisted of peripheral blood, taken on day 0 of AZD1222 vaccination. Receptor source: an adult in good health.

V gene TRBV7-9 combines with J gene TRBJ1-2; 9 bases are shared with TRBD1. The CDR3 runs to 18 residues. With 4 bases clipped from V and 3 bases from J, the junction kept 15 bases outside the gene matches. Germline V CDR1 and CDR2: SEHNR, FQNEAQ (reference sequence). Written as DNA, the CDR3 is TGTGCCAGCAGCTCCATACCGGGACAGGGATCCGGCCACTATGGCTACACCTTC. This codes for CASSSIPGQGSGHYGYTF.

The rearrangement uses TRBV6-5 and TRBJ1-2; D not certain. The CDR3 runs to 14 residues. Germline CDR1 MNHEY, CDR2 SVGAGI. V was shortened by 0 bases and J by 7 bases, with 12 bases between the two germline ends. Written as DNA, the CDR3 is TGTGCCAGCAGTTACTCGAGCGGGTTCTTTGGCTACACCTTC. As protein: CASSYSSGFFGYTF.

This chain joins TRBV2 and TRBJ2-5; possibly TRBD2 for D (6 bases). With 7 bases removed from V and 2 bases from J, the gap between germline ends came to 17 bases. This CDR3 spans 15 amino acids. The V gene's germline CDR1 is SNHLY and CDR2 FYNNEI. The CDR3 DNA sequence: TGTGCCAGCACTAATTCCCTGGGGGGACAAGAGACCCAGTACTTC. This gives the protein CASTNSLGGQETQYF.

The CDR3 protein is CASSPGGSSNQPQHF. The CDR3 DNA follows: TGTGCCAGCTCCCCCGGAGGGTCCAGCAATCAGCCCCAGCATTTT. The chain joins TRBV18 to TRBJ1-5; D is ambiguous. Per the germline V gene, CDR1 is KGHSH and CDR2 is LQKENI. The CDR3 covers 15 residues. V shed 6 bases and J shed 1 base, with 13 bases lying between them.

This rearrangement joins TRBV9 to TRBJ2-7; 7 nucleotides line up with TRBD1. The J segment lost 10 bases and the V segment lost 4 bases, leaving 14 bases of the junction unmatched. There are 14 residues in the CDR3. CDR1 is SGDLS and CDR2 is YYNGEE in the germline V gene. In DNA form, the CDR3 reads TGTGCCAGCAGCCGTACTGGGACAGCAAGACCCCAGTACTTC. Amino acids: CASSRTGTARPQYF.

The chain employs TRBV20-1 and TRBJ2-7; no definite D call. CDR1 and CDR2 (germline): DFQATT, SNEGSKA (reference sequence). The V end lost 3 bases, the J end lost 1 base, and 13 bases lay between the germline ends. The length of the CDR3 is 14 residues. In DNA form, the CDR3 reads TGCAGTGCTAGTCGCAGGTGGTTATCCTACGAGCAGTACTTC. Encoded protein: CSASRRWLSYEQYF.

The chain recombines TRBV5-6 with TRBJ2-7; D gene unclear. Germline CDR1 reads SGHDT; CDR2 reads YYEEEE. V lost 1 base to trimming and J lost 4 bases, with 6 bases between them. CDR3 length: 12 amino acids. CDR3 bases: TGTGCCAGCAGCTTGACAAATTACGAGCAGTACTTC. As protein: CASSLTNYEQYF. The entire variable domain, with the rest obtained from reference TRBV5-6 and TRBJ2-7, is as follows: DAGVTQSPTHLIKTRGQQVTLRCSPKSGHDTVSWYQQALGQGPQFIFQYYEEEERQRGNFPDRFSGHQFPNYSSELNVNALLLGDSALYLCASSLTNYEQYFGPGTRLTVT.

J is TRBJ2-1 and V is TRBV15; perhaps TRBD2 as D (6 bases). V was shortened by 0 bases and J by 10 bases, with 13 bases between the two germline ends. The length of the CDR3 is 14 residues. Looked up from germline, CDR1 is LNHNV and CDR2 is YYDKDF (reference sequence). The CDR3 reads CATSRDGKGGEQFF. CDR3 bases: TGTGCCACCAGCAGAGATGGCAAGGGAGGCGAGCAGTTCTTC.

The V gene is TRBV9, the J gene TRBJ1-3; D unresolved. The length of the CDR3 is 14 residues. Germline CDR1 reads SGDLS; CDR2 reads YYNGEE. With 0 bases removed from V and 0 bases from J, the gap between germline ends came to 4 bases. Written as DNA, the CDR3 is TGTGCCAGCAGCGTAGTCCTCTCTGGAAACACCATATATTTT. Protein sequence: CASSVVLSGNTIYF.

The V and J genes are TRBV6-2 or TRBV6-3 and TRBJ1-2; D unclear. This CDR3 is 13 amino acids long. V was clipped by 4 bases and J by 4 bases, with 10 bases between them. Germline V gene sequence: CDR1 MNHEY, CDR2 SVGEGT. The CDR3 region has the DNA TGTGCCAGCAGTTCACCGCTTGCCTATGGCTACACCTTC. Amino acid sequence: CASSSPLAYGYTF.

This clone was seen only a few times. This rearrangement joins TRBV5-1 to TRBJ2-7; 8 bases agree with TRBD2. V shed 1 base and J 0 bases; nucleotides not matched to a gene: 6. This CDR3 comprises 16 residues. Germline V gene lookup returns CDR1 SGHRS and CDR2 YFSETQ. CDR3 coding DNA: TGCGCCAGCAGCTTGAAGGGCGGGGGGTCCTCCTACGAGCAGTACTTC. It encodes CASSLKGGGSSYEQYF.

The CDR3 spells CASSMTDSLNTEAFF. CDR3 sequence (DNA): TGTGCCAGCAGTATGACGGACTCCCTGAACACTGAAGCTTTCTTT. J is TRBJ1-1 and V is TRBV6-2 or TRBV6-3, with D unresolved. Trimming pared 5 bases from V and 0 bases from J, leaving 13 bases between. The germline V gene encodes CDR1 MNHEY and CDR2 SVGEGT. The CDR3 has 15 amino acids.

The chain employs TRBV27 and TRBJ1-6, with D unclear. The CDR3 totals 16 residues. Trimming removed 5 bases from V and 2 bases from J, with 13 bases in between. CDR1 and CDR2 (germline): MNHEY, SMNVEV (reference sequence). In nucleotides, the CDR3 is TGTGCCAGCAGTAAGGCGGCCCCAGCCTATAATTCACCCCTCCACTTT. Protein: CASSKAAPAYNSPLHF.

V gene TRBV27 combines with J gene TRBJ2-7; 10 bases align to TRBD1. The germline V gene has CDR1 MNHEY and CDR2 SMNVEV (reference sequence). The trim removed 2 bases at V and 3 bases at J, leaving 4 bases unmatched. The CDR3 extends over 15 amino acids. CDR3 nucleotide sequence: TGTGCCAGCAGTTTAAGACAGGGGGCCAACTACGAGCAGTACTTC. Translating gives CASSLRQGANYEQYF.

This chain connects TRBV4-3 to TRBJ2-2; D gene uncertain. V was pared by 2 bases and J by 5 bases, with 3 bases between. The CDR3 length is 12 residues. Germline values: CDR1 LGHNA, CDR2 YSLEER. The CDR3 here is CASSQRTGELFF. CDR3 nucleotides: TGCGCCAGCAGCCAACGGACCGGGGAGCTGTTTTTT.

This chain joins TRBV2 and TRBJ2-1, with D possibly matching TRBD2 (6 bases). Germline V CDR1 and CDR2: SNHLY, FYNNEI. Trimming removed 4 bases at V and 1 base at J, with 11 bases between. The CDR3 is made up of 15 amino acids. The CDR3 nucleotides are TGTGCCAGCAGTGCGGAGGGGCTATCCTACAATGAGCAGTTCTTC. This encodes CASSAEGLSYNEQFF. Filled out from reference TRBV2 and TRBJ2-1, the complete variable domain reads EPEVTQTPSHQVTQMGQEVILRCVPISNHLYFYWYRQILGQKVEFLVSFYNNEISEKSEIFDDQFSVERPDGSNFTLKIRSTKLEDSAMYFCASSAEGLSYNEQFFGPGTRLTVL.

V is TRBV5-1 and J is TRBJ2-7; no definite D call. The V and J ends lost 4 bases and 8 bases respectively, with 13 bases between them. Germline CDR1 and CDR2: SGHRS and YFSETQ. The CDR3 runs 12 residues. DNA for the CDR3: TGCGCCAGCAGCCCGGACGGCCCTAAGCAGTACTTC. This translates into CASSPDGPKQYF. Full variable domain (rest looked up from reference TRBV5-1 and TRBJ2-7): KAGVTQTPRYLIKTRGQQVTLSCSPISGHRSVSWYQQTPGQGLQFLFEYFSETQRNKGNFPGRFSGRQFSNSRSEMNVSTLELGDSALYLCASSPDGPKQYFGPGTRLTVT.

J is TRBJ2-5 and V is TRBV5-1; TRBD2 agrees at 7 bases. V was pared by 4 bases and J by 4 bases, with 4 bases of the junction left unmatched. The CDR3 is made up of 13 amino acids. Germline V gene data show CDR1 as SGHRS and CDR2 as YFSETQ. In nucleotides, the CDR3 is TGCGCCAGCAGCCGACTAGCTTCAGAGACCCAGTACTTC. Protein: CASSRLASETQYF.

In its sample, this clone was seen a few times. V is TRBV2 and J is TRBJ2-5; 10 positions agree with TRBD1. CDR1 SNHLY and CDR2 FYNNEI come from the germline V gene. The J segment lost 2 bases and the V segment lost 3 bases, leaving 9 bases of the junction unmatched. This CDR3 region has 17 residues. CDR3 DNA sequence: TGTGCCAGCAGTGACCCCGGGACAGGGGCACTACAAGAGACCCAGTACTTC. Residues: CASSDPGTGALQETQYF.

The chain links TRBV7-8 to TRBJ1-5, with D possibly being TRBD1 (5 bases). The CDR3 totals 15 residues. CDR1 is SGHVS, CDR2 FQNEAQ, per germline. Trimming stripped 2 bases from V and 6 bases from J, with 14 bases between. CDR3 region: CASSLFRDVSQPQHF. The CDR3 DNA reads TGTGCCAGCAGCTTATTCAGGGATGTAAGTCAGCCCCAGCATTTT.

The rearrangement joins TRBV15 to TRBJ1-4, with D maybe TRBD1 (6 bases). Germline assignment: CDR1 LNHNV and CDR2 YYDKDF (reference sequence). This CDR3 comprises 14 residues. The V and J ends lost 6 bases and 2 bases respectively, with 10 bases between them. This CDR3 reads CATRRGTTNEKLFF. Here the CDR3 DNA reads TGTGCCACCAGGAGGGGGACGACTAATGAAAAACTGTTTTTT. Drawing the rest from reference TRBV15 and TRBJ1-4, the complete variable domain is DAMVIQNPRYQVTQFGKPVTLSCSQTLNHNVMYWYQQKSSQAPKLLFHYYDKDFNNEADTPDNFQSRRPNTSFCFLDIRSPGLGDTAMYLCATRRGTTNEKLFFGSGTQLSVL.

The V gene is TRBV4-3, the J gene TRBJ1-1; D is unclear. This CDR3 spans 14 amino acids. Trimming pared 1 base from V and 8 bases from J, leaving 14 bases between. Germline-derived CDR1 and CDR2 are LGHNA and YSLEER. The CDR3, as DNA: TGCGCCAGCAGCCAAGGTGTCGGGGTCGGGGAAGCTTTCTTT. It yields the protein CASSQGVGVGEAFF.